The next 17 T cell receptor beta chains were all read from a single sample in a study of molecular identifiers for immune sequencing clone quantification (dated 2018 in TCRdb). Library preparation used PCR. Sequencing relied on an Illumina MiSeq. The public reads were quality trimmed at Q25 with fastp and then assembled into clones with MiXCR by TCRdb, keeping productive beta chains. For every CDR3 protein sequence, its rows merge into one entry that carries the most common genes and DNA. For this sample there are tens of thousands of distinct CDR3 sequences; under 20% appear just once. The ten largest clones add up to roughly 7.7% of the sample. The sequencing input was naive CD8+ T cells from blood, with Jurkat cell RNA spiked in. The cell subset or site label, read with the paper, signifies: FACS-sorted CD8+CD4-CCR7+CD45RA+ naive T cells. These receptors were collected from a human donor in good health. Some libraries in this study had Jurkat cell RNA spiked in.

The sample holds many counts of this clonotype. The chain couples TRBV9 to TRBJ2-6, with unresolved D. From germline, CDR1 is SGDLS and CDR2 YYNGEE. Trimming left V 3 bases short and J 0 bases short, with 13 bases between. The CDR3 runs 17 residues. Written as DNA, the CDR3 is TGTGCCAGCAGCGAAGAAGCAATCCTCTCTGGGGCCAACGTCCTGACTTTC. It codes for CASSEEAILSGANVLTF.

This clonotype was recorded at least ten times. The chain is built from TRBV28 and TRBJ2-7; D is uncertain. The CDR3 length is 11 residues. With 7 bases removed from V and 1 base from J, the gap between germline ends came to 5 bases. Germline V gene data show CDR1 as MDHEN and CDR2 as SYDVKM. CDR3 residues: CASTRSYEQYF. The CDR3, as DNA: TGTGCCAGCACGCGGTCCTACGAGCAGTACTTC.

The table lists this clonotype with many counts. V usage is TRBV27 and J usage is TRBJ2-7, with 8 bases aligning to TRBD1. The CDR3 has 13 amino acids. Germline CDR1 reads MNHEY; CDR2 reads SMNVEV (reference sequence). The V gene end was trimmed by 8 bases and the J gene end by 3 bases; junction bases not matched to a gene: 6. Here the CDR3 reads CASGNGQGYEQYF. The CDR3 DNA reads as TGTGCCAGCGGAAATGGACAGGGCTACGAGCAGTACTTC.

This clonotype has ten or more counts. J is TRBJ2-5 and V is TRBV2, with no clear D. V lost 8 bases and J 5 bases, leaving 12 bases between the germline ends. The CDR3 sequence is 12 residues long. Germline CDR1 SNHLY, CDR2 FYNNEI. The CDR3 coding sequence is TGTGCCAGCTGGCTCACTATGGAGACCCAGTACTTC. Its protein product is CASWLTMETQYF.

Details on this clonotype: A read error may be the cause here, since a much bigger clone is one base away. The rearrangement joins TRBV7-9 to TRBJ2-7; D ambiguous. Germline V CDR1 and CDR2: SEHNR, FQNEAQ (reference sequence). V was cut by 4 bases and J by 0 bases, with 7 bases left in between. This CDR3 is built from 13 residues. The CDR3 coding sequence is TGTGCCAGCAGCTCCTACAGCTCCTACGAGCAGTACTTC. It is translated as CASSSYSSYEQYF.

This clonotype was observed a handful of times. The CDR3 nucleotides read TGTGCCAGCAGCGTAGTGTCAGGAGATACGCAGTATTTT. This sequence encodes CASSVVSGDTQYF. The chain is built from TRBV9 and TRBJ2-3; no firm D call. This CDR3 region has 13 residues. Germline CDR1 reads SGDLS; CDR2 reads YYNGEE. V lost 0 bases, J lost 5 bases, and 7 bases lay in between.

This clonotype was found many times. The CDR3 DNA reads as TGTGCCAGCAGTCTTCCTAGGGGAGCCAAAAACATTCAGTACTTC. Translation gives CASSLPRGAKNIQYF. This chain connects TRBV12-3 or TRBV12-4 to TRBJ2-4, with TRBD1 as a possible D gene (5 bases). This CDR3 is 15 amino acids long. V lost 5 bases, J lost 0 bases, and 11 bases lay in between.

The chain carries TRBV10-2 and TRBJ2-7; 7 nucleotides align to TRBD1. J gave up 2 bases and V 2 bases, and 9 bases lay outside the gene matches. There are 16 residues in the CDR3. Germline assignment: CDR1 WSHSY and CDR2 SAAADI. The CDR3 DNA follows: TGCGCCAGCAGTGAGAGCTTGGGACAGCTAACCTACGAGCAGTACTTC. Translated: CASSESLGQLTYEQYF.

On this clonotype itself: Possible read error: a much larger clone is one base away. J is TRBJ2-1 and V is TRBV28; 8 bases are a match to TRBD2. After removal of 2 bases from V and 6 bases from J, the junction contained 15 bases not matched to a gene. Germline CDR1 is MDHEN and CDR2 is SYDVKM. This CDR3 has 18 residues. This chain's CDR3 is CASSLTMLSGSLSNEQFF. The CDR3, as DNA: TGTGCCAGCAGTTTAACCATGCTGAGCGGGAGTCTCTCCAATGAGCAGTTCTTC.

This clonotype was detected ten times or more. The rearrangement joins TRBV2 to TRBJ1-2, with 9 bases aligning to TRBD1. Germline V gene lookup returns CDR1 SNHLY and CDR2 FYNNEI. The CDR3 consists of 14 residues. V lost 3 bases and J lost 8; bases outside the gene matches: 7. CDR3 in DNA: TGTGCCAGCAGTGAGCTGGGGACAGGGATCGGCTACACCTTC. The encoded protein is CASSELGTGIGYTF.

As for this clonotype: One junction end disagrees with the germline gene, perhaps due to a read error. The rearrangement links TRBV7-2 to TRBJ1-6; a possible D gene is TRBD1 (5 bases). CDR1 and CDR2 (germline): SGHTA, FQGNSA. The CDR3 length is 14 residues. The CDR3 here is CARSPRQINSPLHF. CDR3 bases: TGTGCCCGCAGCCCAAGACAGATTAACTCACCCCTCCACTTT.

In its sample, this clonotype was seen many times. The genes are TRBV29-1 and TRBJ2-7, with TRBD2 matching over 7 bases. CDR1 is SQVTM, CDR2 ANQGSEA, per germline. After removal of 4 bases from V and 6 bases from J, the junction contained 9 bases not matched to a gene. The CDR3 has 13 amino acids. Here the CDR3 reads CSVGRKIAGEQYF. Written as DNA, the CDR3 is TGCAGCGTTGGTAGGAAGATAGCGGGCGAGCAGTACTTC.

This clonotype has ten or more counts. This chain connects TRBV7-9 to TRBJ2-7; D gene ambiguous. CDR1 SEHNR and CDR2 FQNEAQ come from the germline V gene (reference sequence). This CDR3 spans 12 amino acids. V was pared by 0 bases and J by 6 bases, with 6 bases between. The CDR3 nucleotides read TGTGCCAGCAGCTTAGCTAGGCCCGAGCAGTACTTC. Its protein is CASSLARPEQYF.

The chain employs TRBV3-1 and TRBJ2-1, with D hard to call. Germline CDR1 LGHDT, CDR2 YNNKEL (reference sequence). The CDR3 loop spans 12 amino acids. Deletions cut 0 bases from V and 8 bases from J, with 5 bases between. This CDR3 reads CASSQEPHEQFF. The DNA of the CDR3 is TGTGCCAGCAGCCAAGAACCCCATGAGCAGTTCTTC.

This clonotype was found many times. This sequence joins TRBV12-3 or TRBV12-4 and TRBJ2-2; D is uncertain. Trimming pared 7 bases from V and 7 bases from J, leaving 16 bases between. This CDR3 is built from 14 residues. Written as DNA, the CDR3 is TGTGCCAGCACCCAGGCATTTGGAATCGGGGAGCTGTTTTTT. Residues: CASTQAFGIGELFF.

This clonotype was seen repeatedly, ten times or more. The chain carries TRBV19 and TRBJ1-5; D unresolved. CDR1 is LNHDA and CDR2 is SQIVND in the germline V gene (reference sequence). The CDR3 spans 13 residues. Trimming left V 6 bases short and J 3 bases short, with 9 bases between. The CDR3 here is CASSGRPNQPQHF. CDR3 nucleotides: TGTGCCAGTAGCGGACGTCCCAATCAGCCCCAGCATTTT.

In its sample, this clonotype was seen many times. The chain links TRBV27 to TRBJ2-7; D is uncertain. With 0 bases removed from V and 4 bases from J, the gap between germline ends came to 13 bases. Germline V gene data show CDR1 as MNHEY and CDR2 as SMNVEV (reference sequence). CDR3 size: 15 residues. CDR3 residues: CASSLSGRNLYEQYF. CDR3 nucleotides: TGTGCCAGCAGTTTATCCGGTCGAAATTTATACGAGCAGTACTTC.